The clone carrying this T cell receptor beta chain was observed many times. The CDR3 loop spans 18 amino acids. Germline V gene lookup returns CDR1 SNHLY and CDR2 FYNNEI. V trimming: 5 bases; J trimming: 0 bases; junction bases outside the gene matches: 11. These data come from a study of T cell repertoires in cytomegalovirus infection. Study information: It can be stated that public TCR beta signatures indicated CMV infection as well as a matching HLA type.

A single record per CDR3 protein comes from TCRdb applying MiXCR to the reads. The data hold tens of thousands of distinct CDR3 sequences, with 4% observed a single time. Sequenced: PBMCs. This TCR derives from a human donor in good health (CMV status not recorded). Some clones in this sample may be carry-over from other donors' samples. The chain combines TRBV2 with TRBJ2-2, with 8 positions matching TRBD2. CDR3 in amino acids: CASSKYLLAATNTGELFF. The CDR3 nucleotides read TGTGCCAGCAGTAAATACCTACTAGCGGCTACGAACACCGGGGAGCTGTTTTTT. The variable domain in full, completed from reference TRBV2 and TRBJ2-2, reads EPEVTQTPSHQVTQMGQEVILRCVPISNHLYFYWYRQILGQKVEFLVSFYNNEISEKSEIFDDQFSVERPDGSNFTLKIRSTKLEDSAMYFCASSKYLLAATNTGELFFGEGSRLTVL.